This record covers a single T cell receptor beta chain. The data are from a study of blood T cell repertoires in COVID-19. Trimming took 5 bases from V and 0 from J, leaving 5 bases between them. CDR1 and CDR2 (germline): SGHAT, FQNNGV. CDR3 length: 14 amino acids. Clones were read by immunoSEQ multiplex PCR, and TCRdb kept only the in-frame ones, dropping some. There are around 310,000 clones in the sample; about nine tenths occur only once, and roughly a tenth lies in the top ten. Sequences were obtained from PBMCs or T cells enriched from blood (not recorded which). The chain recombines TRBV11-2 with TRBJ2-6; D not certain. The source of this sequence is a woman aged 30 to 39 who had recovered from COVID-19. The CDR3 bases are TGTGCCAGCAGCCTAAGCTCTGGGGCCAACGTCCTGACTTTC. Translation gives CASSLSSGANVLTF.